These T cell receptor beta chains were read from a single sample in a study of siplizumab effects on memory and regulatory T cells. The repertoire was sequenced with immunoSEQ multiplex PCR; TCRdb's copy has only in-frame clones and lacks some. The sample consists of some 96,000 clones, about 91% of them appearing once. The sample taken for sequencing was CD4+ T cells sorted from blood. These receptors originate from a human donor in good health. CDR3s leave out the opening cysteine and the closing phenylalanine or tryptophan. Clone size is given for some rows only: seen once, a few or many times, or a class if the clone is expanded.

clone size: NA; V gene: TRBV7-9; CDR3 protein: ASRTGTGNSPLH
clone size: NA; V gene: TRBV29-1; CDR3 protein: SSGTGLSTDTQY
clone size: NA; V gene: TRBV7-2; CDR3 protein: ASSPDRTYGYT
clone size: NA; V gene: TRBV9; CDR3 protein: ASSERPGGVGYT
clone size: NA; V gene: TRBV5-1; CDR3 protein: ASSRTSGNLPYEQY
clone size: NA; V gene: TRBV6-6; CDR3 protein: ASSYPDSRGYGYT
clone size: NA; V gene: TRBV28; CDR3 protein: ASRETGQTYEQY
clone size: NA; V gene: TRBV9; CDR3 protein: ASTRGLNQETQY
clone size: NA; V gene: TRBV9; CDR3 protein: ASSRTSGGVEDTQY
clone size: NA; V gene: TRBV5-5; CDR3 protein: ASSLQRNTEAF
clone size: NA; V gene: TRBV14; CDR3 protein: ASSQVRGIRYPDTQY
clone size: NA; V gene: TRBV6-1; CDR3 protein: ASSRDIYSYEQY
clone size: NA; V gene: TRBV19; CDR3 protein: ASSIIRGTTNYGYT
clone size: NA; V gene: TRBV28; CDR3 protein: ASSQEIVDTQY
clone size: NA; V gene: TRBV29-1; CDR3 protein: SVQQADGELF
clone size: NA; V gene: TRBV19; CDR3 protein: ATGEGGGGKTQY
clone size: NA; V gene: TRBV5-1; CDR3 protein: ASSLTDFYGYT
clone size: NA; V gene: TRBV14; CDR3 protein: ASSQRGVGNTIY
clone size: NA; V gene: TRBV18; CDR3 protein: ASSSAGTGGYNEQF
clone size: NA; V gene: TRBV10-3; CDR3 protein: AISPAGGDTEAF
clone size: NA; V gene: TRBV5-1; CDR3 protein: ASSRGQGLGKLF
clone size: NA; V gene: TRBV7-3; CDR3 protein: ASSPHRVNEAF
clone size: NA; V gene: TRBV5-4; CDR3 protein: ASNRQGSYEQY
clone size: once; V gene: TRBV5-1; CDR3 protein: ASSFDYGGNQPQH
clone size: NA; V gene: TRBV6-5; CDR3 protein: ASSPDRAYEQY
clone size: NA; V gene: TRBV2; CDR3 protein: ASRNGATFDNEQF
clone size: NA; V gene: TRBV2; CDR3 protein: ASSLQGISTEAF
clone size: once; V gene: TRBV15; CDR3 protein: ATSRRDNSYNEQF
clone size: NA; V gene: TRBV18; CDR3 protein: ASSPKGGNDGNTIY
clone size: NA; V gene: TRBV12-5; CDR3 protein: ASGRGQISYEQY
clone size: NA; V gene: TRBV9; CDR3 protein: ASCRLVPAEETQY
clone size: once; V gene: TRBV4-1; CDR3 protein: ASSHKFQERDSPLH
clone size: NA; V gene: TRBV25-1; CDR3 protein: ASSFQGPEAF
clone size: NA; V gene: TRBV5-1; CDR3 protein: ASSLATGGRKETQY
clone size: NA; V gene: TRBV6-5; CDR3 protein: ASSSLSQETQY
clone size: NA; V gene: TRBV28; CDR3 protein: ASTSQGAGSYEQY
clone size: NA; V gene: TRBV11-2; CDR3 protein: ASSLDRASYEQY
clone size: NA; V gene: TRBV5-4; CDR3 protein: ASSLQDEQF
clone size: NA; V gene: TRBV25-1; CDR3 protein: ASSEGGRSSPNEKLF
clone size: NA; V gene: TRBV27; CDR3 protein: ASSLWGELKSGELF
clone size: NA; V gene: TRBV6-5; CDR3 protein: ASSHGTLNSPLH
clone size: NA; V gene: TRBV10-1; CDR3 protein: ASSENLSYEQY
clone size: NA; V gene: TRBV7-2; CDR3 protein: ASSLGGPRTDTQY
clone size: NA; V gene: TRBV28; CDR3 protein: ASSGTGLSYEQY
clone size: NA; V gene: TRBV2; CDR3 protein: ASSLTGGWSGYT
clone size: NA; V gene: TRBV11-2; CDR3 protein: ASSQETGYEQY
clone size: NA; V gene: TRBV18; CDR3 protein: ASSQAGQEGIQY
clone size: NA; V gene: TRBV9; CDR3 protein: ASRGNTEAF
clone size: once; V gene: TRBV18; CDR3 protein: ASSPDRNGETQY
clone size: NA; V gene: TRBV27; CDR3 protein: ASSSNGGGSYEQY
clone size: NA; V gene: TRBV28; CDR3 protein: ASNAGIGHTEAF
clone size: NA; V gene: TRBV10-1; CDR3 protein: ASSESDRRRRRNQFYGYT
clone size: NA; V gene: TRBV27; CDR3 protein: ASCLARGNMNTEAF